This T cell receptor (beta chain) was profiled in a study of CD4 T cells in relation to SARS-CoV-2 and coronaviruses. Study-level information: The restricting HLA molecule for shared crossreactive spike epitopes was mapped.

Study outcomes and limitations: The cross-reactivity analysis covered only spike protein, not other viral proteins. In around 60% of donors, memory CD4+ clonotypes crossrecognized SARS-CoV-2 and at least one common cold coronavirus spike.

Per germline, CDR1 SGHAT and CDR2 FQNNGV. Trimming at V came to 2 bases and at J to 0 bases, leaving 0 bases not matched to a gene. This CDR3 has 14 residues. CD4+ T cells from unexposed donors were obtained before the COVID-19 pandemic (2011-2018). CD4 enrichment then naive enrichment separated naive from memory CD4+ cells. Sequenced by immunoSEQ multiplex PCR; TCRdb stores in-frame clones only, minus some. The sample lists 60,000 to 75,000 clones; 93% were seen once. As to this clone: The antigen remains undetermined.

The sample was naive CD4+ T cells from PBMCs. Subset reported: naive CD4+ T cells isolated by negative enrichment. V gene TRBV11-2 combines with J gene TRBJ2-7, with 8 nucleotides matching TRBD2. The TCR originated in a human donor in good health. For the CDR3, the DNA is TGTGCCAGCAGCTTAAGCGGGAGCTCCTACGAGCAGTACTTC. Protein product: CASSLSGSSYEQYF. Filled out from reference TRBV11-2 and TRBJ2-7, the complete variable domain reads EAGVAQSPRYKIIEKRQSVAFWCNPISGHATLYWYQQILGQGPKLLIQFQNNGVVDDSQLPKDRFSAERLKGVDSTLKIQPAKLEDSAVYLCASSLSGSSYEQYFGPGTRLTVT.